This TCR beta chain was found in a study of shared T cell receptors in the human thymus. Generated by immunoSEQ multiplex PCR, the TCRdb table keeps only in-frame clones and is missing some. The top ten clones hold approximately 0.011% of a sample with under 850,000 clones, 88% of them seen once. The CDR3 spans 13 residues. In germline, CDR1 is SNHLY, CDR2 FYNNEI. V was cut by 4 bases and J by 10 bases, with 14 bases left in between. These data were also filed under a second study, of human thymus T cells. That study reports: Having corrective surgery for congenital heart defects, healthy Finnish infants were the ones who donated. Across thymic and blood repertoires, the usage of V and J genes appeared to be biased. Unrelated individuals had highly overlapping thymic repertoires, as reported in related research.

Sequencing was performed on thymocytes. This receptor was identified in a boy under two years old with a congenital heart defect. The chain is built from TRBV2 and TRBJ2-1; D ambiguous. For the CDR3, the DNA is TGTGCCAGCAGTGGAGAACCCAGAGGCGAGCAGTTCTTC. Translation gives CASSGEPRGEQFF.